This TCR beta chain is drawn from a study of blood T cell repertoires in COVID-19. With V trimmed by 10 bases and J by 4 bases, 7 bases remained unmatched. CDR1 and CDR2 from the germline V gene are ENHRY and SYGVKD. This CDR3 region has 14 residues. Some clones are missing from TCRdb's copy, which holds only in-frame ones; the method was immunoSEQ multiplex PCR. This table has around 60,000 clones, around four fifths appearing once. This chain joins TRBV10-3 and TRBJ2-1, with TRBD2 matching over 10 bases. The sample consisted of peripheral blood. This sequence originates from a human donor in a cohort sampled during active COVID-19. Written as DNA, the CDR3 is TGTGCCACTTCTCAGCGGGAGGGATACAATGAGCAGTTCTTC. This translates into CATSQREGYNEQFF.